The clone carrying this T cell receptor (beta chain) was detected a few times. Antigen specificity is unknown. This entry is derived from a study of CD8 T cells in ankylosing spondylitis. MiXCR was run by TCRdb on the 5' RACE reads, yielding one entry per CDR3 protein. The sample lists about 360,000 distinct CDR3 sequences, 20% seen once, with about an eighth in the top ten. Study findings and constraints: Roughly eight highly homologous variants made up a TCR beta motif that seemed to typify ankylosing spondylitis blood.

Germline V gene lookup returns CDR1 MNHEY and CDR2 SVGAGI. The CDR3 is made up of 16 amino acids. V gave up 0 bases and J gave up 5 bases, with 17 bases separating them. The TCR comes from a male donor with ankylosing spondylitis or in good health (not recorded which). The sample comprised blood, either unsorted or a sorted T cell fraction (not recorded which). This chain links TRBV6-5 with TRBJ2-7; D might be TRBD2 (6 bases). This CDR3 reads CASSYSKEVGGNEQYF. CDR3 bases: TGTGCCAGCAGTTACTCGAAAGAGGTGGGCGGGAACGAGCAGTACTTC.